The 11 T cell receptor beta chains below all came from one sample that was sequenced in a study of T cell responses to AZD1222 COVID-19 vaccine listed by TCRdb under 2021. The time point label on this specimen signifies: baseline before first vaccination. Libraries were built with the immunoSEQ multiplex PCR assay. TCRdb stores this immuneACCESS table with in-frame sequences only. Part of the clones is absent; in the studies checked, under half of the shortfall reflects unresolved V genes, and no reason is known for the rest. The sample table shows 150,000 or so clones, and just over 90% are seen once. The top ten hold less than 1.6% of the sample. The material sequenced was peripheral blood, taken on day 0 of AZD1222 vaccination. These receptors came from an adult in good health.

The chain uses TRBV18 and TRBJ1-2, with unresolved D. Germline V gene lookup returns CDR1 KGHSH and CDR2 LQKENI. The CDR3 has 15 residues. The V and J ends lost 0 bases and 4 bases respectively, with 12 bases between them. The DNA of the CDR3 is TGTGCCAGCTCACCACCGGGCATTAACAGCTATGGCTACACCTTC. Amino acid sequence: CASSPPGINSYGYTF.

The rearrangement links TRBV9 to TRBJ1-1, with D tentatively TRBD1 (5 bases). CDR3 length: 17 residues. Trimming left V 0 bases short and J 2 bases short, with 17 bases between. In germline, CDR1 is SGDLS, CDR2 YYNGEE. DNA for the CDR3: TGTGCCAGCAGCGTAGGTGGGGCCTTGGGGTTCAACACTGAAGCTTTCTTT. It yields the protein CASSVGGALGFNTEAFF.

As DNA, the CDR3 is TGCGCCAGCAGCCAAGGGGATTTTCGAGGGAGGGGCAATCAGCCCCAGCATTTT. This sequence encodes CASSQGDFRGRGNQPQHF. The gene calls are TRBV4-1 and TRBJ1-5; D unclear. Between the trimmed V and J ends, which lost 1 base and 2 bases, there was a span of 18 bases. CDR1 MGHRA and CDR2 YSYEKL come from the germline V gene. CDR3 length equals 18 residues.

Here the CDR3 DNA reads TGTGCCAGCAGTTACCGGCGCAGGAGTGAAAATGAAAAACTGTTTTTT. It specifies CASSYRRRSENEKLFF. V gene TRBV6-5 combines with J gene TRBJ1-4, with D hard to call. The CDR3 contains 16 residues. V lost 2 bases and J lost 5, with 15 bases in between. Germline CDR1 reads MNHEY; CDR2 reads SVGAGI.

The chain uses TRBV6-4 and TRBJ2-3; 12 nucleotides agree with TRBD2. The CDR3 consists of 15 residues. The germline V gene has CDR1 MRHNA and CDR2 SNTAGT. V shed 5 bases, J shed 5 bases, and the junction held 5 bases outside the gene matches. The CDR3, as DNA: TGTGCCAGCAGTAGGACTAGCGGGGCAGGAGATACGCAGTATTTT. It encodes CASSRTSGAGDTQYF.

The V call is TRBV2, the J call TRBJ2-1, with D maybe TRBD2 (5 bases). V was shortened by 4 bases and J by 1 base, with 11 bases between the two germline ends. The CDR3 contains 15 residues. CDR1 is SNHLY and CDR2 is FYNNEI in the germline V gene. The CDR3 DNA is TGTGCCAGCAGTGTTGAGGGTAGGTCCTACAATGAGCAGTTCTTC. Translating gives CASSVEGRSYNEQFF.

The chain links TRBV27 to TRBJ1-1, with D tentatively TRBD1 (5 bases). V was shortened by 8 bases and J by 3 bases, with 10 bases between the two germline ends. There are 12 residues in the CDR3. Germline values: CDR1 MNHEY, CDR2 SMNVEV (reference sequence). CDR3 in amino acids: CASQRGDTEAFF. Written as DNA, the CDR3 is TGTGCCAGCCAACGGGGGGACACTGAAGCTTTCTTT.

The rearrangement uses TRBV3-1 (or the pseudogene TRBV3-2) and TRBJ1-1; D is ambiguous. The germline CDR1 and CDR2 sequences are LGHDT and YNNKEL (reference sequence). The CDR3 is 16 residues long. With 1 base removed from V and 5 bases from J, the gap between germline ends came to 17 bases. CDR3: CASSQGQRNFRTEAFF. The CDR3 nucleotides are TGTGCCAGCAGCCAAGGGCAGCGGAACTTTAGAACTGAAGCTTTCTTT.

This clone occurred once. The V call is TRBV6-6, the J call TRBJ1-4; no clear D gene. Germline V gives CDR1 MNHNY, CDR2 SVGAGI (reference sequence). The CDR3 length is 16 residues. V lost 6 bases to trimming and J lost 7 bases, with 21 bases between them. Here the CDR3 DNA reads TGTGCCAGCAGCCCGTCCGGCCGCGGGGAAGGTGAAAAACTGTTTTTT. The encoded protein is CASSPSGRGEGEKLFF.

For the CDR3, the DNA is TGTGCCAGCAGCCTTACTTCCGACAGATCTAACTATGGCTACACCTTC. Translated, it gives CASSLTSDRSNYGYTF. The chain uses TRBV3-1 (or the pseudogene TRBV3-2) and TRBJ1-2; TRBD1 might be the D (5 bases). From germline, CDR1 is LGHDT and CDR2 YNNKEL (reference sequence). The CDR3 extends over 16 amino acids. Deletions cut 4 bases from V and 0 bases from J, with 15 bases between.

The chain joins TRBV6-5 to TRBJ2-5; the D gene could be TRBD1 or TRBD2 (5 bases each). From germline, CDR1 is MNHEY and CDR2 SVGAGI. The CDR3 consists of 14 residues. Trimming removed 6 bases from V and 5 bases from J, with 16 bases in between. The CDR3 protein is CASRLYIRDETQYF. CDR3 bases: TGTGCCAGCAGATTGTATATACGGGACGAGACCCAGTACTTC.